This is a list of T cell receptor beta chains from one sample in a study of T cell changes during pregnancy in multiple sclerosis. Repertoires were generated with immunoSEQ multiplex PCR, while TCRdb's copy carries only in-frame clones and drops some. The repertoire consists of tens of thousands of clones, with around nine tenths occurring once and the leading ten covering 3% to 3.5%. Source: peripheral blood, taken before pregnancy. These receptors all stem from a female donor with multiple sclerosis, enrolled in a pregnancy study. The CDR3 runs from the conserved cysteine through the conserved F or W. D genes are given only for firm matches. Expanded clones are given a class, and other clones once, few, many or no size at all.

abundance	j_gene	v_gene	d_gene	CDR3nt	CDR3aa
.	TRBJ1-1	TRBV7-2	.	TGTGCCAGCAGCTTTCTAGTGCGGGGGCGGAACACTGAAGCTTTCTTT	CASSFLVRGRNTEAFF
.	TRBJ1-4	TRBV6-1	.	TGTGCCAGCAGTGTTAGAGTTATTGCAACTAATGAAAAACTGTTTTTT	CASSVRVIATNEKLFF
.	TRBJ1-3	TRBV4-3	.	TGCGCCAGCAGCTTATTCGGGGACTCTGGAAACACCATATATTTT	CASSLFGDSGNTIYF
.	TRBJ2-5	TRBV7-9	TRBD2	TGTGCCAGCAGCCCCCGGACTAGCGGGAGGGTAAGGGCAATGGAGACCCAGTACTTC	CASSPRTSGRVRAMETQYF
.	TRBJ1-4	TRBV6-4	.	TGTGCCAGCAGGGTAGGACCGGAGGGTGAAAAACTGTTTTTT	CASRVGPEGEKLFF
once	TRBJ2-3	TRBV7-2	TRBD2	TGTGCCAGCAGCCGATCCGGGACTAGCGCTGGAGATACGCAGTATTTT	CASSRSGTSAGDTQYF
.	TRBJ2-2	TRBV19	.	TGTGCCAGTACCCCGGGAAGCTACACCGGGGAGCTGTTTTTT	CASTPGSYTGELFF
.	TRBJ1-1	TRBV2	.	TGTGCCAGCAGAATCGAACAAACGGGCACTGAAGCTTTCTTT	CASRIEQTGTEAFF
.	TRBJ2-4	TRBV23-1	.	TGCGCCAGCAGTACGGGTGCCAAAAACATTCAGTACTTC	CASSTGAKNIQYF
few	TRBJ1-2	TRBV2	.	TGTGCCAGCAGTGGGCAGATCTATGGCTACACCTTC	CASSGQIYGYTF
.	TRBJ2-1	TRBV2	.	TGTGCCAGCAGAGCCGTGGGGGCTCCCCAGTTCTTC	CASRAVGAPQFF
.	TRBJ2-2	TRBV6-5	.	TGTGCCAGCGAGGCAGGGTCCGGGGAGCTGTTTTTT	CASEAGSGELFF
.	TRBJ1-1	TRBV30	.	TGTGCCGTATATCGACAGCTGAACACTGAAGCTTTCTTT	CAVYRQLNTEAFF
.	TRBJ2-3	TRBV25-1	.	TGTGCCAGCAGTAAGGGGAACACAGATACGCAGTATTTT	CASSKGNTDTQYF
.	TRBJ2-3	TRBV7-9	.	TGTGCCAGCAGCTTACCAGGTGGTAGAGATACGCAGTATTTT	CASSLPGGRDTQYF
once	TRBJ2-7	TRBV19	TRBD1	TGTGCCAGTAGCCCGACAGGGATCTACGAGCAGTACTTC	CASSPTGIYEQYF
.	TRBJ1-5	TRBV10-3	.	TGTGCCATCAGTGAGGGGGCAGCTGGCAATCAGCCCCAGCATTTT	CAISEGAAGNQPQHF
.	TRBJ1-6	TRBV5-6	.	TGTGCCAGCAGCCCGGGACTTTCTGGCTCCTATAATTCACCCCTCCACTTT	CASSPGLSGSYNSPLHF
once	TRBJ1-2	TRBV14	TRBD1	TGTGCCAGCAGCCAAGTGGCCGACAGGGTGACCTACACCTTC	CASSQVADRVTYTF
.	TRBJ1-6	TRBV6-5	TRBD1	TGTGCCAGCAGTTACGAGGGGGCGATTTCACCCCTCCACTTT	CASSYEGAISPLHF
few	TRBJ2-1	TRBV5-8	.	TGTGCCAGCAGCTTGGAACAACTAGGGTTTCCCCATGAGCAGTTCTTC	CASSLEQLGFPHEQFF
.	TRBJ2-1	TRBV29-1	.	TGCAGCGTTGGGGCCTGGGCGAGTGAGCAGTTCTTC	CSVGAWASEQFF
once	TRBJ2-3	TRBV2	.	TGTGCCAGCAGACTGACCCGGGACAGGGATAGCGGGAGGCAAGTAGCAAGCACAGATACGCAGTATTTT	CASRLTRDRDSGRQVASTDTQYF
.	TRBJ1-1	TRBV27	TRBD1	TGTGCCAGCAGTTTCTCCCCGGCGACAGGGTTCGGAACTGAAGCTTTCTTT	CASSFSPATGFGTEAFF
.	TRBJ2-7	TRBV6-1	.	TGTGCCAGCACCAATCAGAACTACGAGCAGTACTTC	CASTNQNYEQYF
.	TRBJ1-6	TRBV4-1	.	TGCGCCAGCACGGTGGGAGGGAGAGTTAATTCACCCCTCCACTTT	CASTVGGRVNSPLHF
.	TRBJ2-7	TRBV29-1	TRBD2	TGCAGCGTTGAAGGGGCGGGGGGCATCGGCGAGCAGTACTTC	CSVEGAGGIGEQYF
.	TRBJ2-7	TRBV7-2	TRBD2	TGTGCCAGCAGCTTATTCCTAGCGGGGTCCTACGAGCAGTACTTC	CASSLFLAGSYEQYF
few	TRBJ2-2	TRBV10-2	.	TGCGCCAGCAGTGGGGCCTCGGATAGGACCGGGGAGCTGTTTTTT	CASSGASDRTGELFF